This is a list of T cell receptor beta chains from one sample in a study of shared clonotypes between healthy human individuals. This table comes from immunoSEQ multiplex PCR, and its TCRdb copy is limited to in-frame clones, with some not included. The sample includes 1.6 million or so clones, approximately 97% of them seen just once. The sequencing input was naive CD4+ T cells sorted from blood. Receptors were obtained from a man aged 25-45 years in good health. CDR3s include the opening cysteine and the closing phenylalanine or tryptophan. D genes are given only for firm matches. Clone size is not always given. Where it is, it says once, few, many or a class for expanded clones.

cdr3_length clone_size j_call v_call d_call cdr3_aa cdr3_nt
14 NA TRBJ1-1 TRBV18 TRBD1 CASSRQGARTEAFF TGTGCCAGCTCACGACAGGGGGCTAGGACTGAAGCTTTCTTT
15 NA TRBJ2-2 TRBV5-1 NA CASNRWGIDTGELFF TGCGCCAGCAACCGGTGGGGGATCGACACCGGGGAGCTGTTTTTT
16 NA TRBJ2-3 TRBV7-9 TRBD2 CASSFPTSGSTDTQYF TGTGCCAGCAGCTTCCCGACTAGCGGGAGCACAGATACGCAGTATTTT
15 NA TRBJ2-1 TRBV9 NA CASSVFGDTYNEQFF TGTGCCAGCAGCGTTTTCGGGGACACTTACAATGAGCAGTTCTTC
15 NA TRBJ2-2 TRBV15 NA CATSRGTTNTGELFF TGTGCCACCAGCAGAGGGACAACCAACACCGGGGAGCTGTTTTTT
12 NA TRBJ1-2 TRBV7-8 NA CASSLRGNGYTF TGTGCCAGCAGCTTAAGGGGTAATGGCTACACCTTC
15 NA TRBJ2-1 TRBV2 TRBD1 CASSEDRGSYNEQFF TGTGCCAGCAGCGAGGACAGGGGTTCCTACAATGAGCAGTTCTTC
12 NA TRBJ1-3 TRBV10-3 NA CATEGSGNTIYF TGTGCCACCGAGGGCTCTGGAAACACCATATATTTT
14 NA TRBJ2-5 TRBV27 NA CASSPIPSMGRCDF TGTGCCAGCAGTCCGATACCGAGTATGGGCCGGTGTGACTTC
17 NA TRBJ2-1 TRBV27 TRBD2 CASSFTSGRGSYNEQFF TGTGCCAGCAGTTTTACTAGCGGGAGAGGCTCCTACAATGAGCAGTTCTTC
12 NA TRBJ2-5 TRBV28 NA CASSPRRETQYF TGTGCCAGCAGCCCCAGAAGAGAGACCCAGTACTTC
15 NA TRBJ2-7 TRBV27 TRBD1 CASRHDRGASYEQYF TGTGCCAGCAGGCACGACAGGGGGGCCTCCTACGAGCAGTACTTC
17 NA TRBJ2-1 TRBV5-1 TRBD2 CASSFTSGRYSYNEQFF TGCGCCAGCAGCTTCACTAGCGGGAGATACTCCTACAATGAGCAGTTCTTC
14 NA TRBJ1-5 TRBV6-6 NA CASTDRHSNQPQHF TGTGCCAGCACCGACAGGCATAGCAATCAGCCCCAGCATTTT
16 NA TRBJ2-7 TRBV4-3 TRBD2 CASSQEWAGGSYEQYF TGCGCCAGCAGCCAAGAATGGGCGGGAGGTTCCTACGAGCAGTACTTC
17 NA TRBJ2-7 TRBV6-1 NA CASSAASGNWGSYEQYF TGTGCCAGCAGTGCCGCCTCCGGGAATTGGGGCTCCTACGAGCAGTACTTC
16 NA TRBJ2-2 TRBV9 NA CASSVDLASNTGELFF TGTGCCAGCAGCGTAGATCTAGCGTCGAACACCGGGGAGCTGTTTTTT
14 NA TRBJ2-7 TRBV5-1 TRBD1 CASSPDRGKIEQYF TGCGCCAGCAGCCCAGACAGGGGTAAAATCGAGCAGTACTTC
16 NA TRBJ1-5 TRBV19 NA CASTPQRTSFNQPQHF TGTGCCAGTACCCCCCAACGGACAAGTTTTAATCAGCCCCAGCATTTT
16 NA TRBJ2-3 TRBV5-4 TRBD2 CATISGLAASTDTQYF TGTGCCACCATATCGGGACTAGCGGCAAGCACAGATACGCAGTATTTT
18 NA TRBJ1-3 TRBV9 NA CASSVDVGQRLSGNTIYF TGTGCCAGCAGCGTAGATGTCGGGCAGAGACTCTCTGGAAACACCATATATTTT
15 NA TRBJ1-1 TRBV4-1 NA CASSPYGLLNTEAFF TGCGCCAGCAGCCCCTACGGCCTCCTGAACACTGAAGCTTTCTTT
12 NA TRBJ1-1 TRBV28 NA CASSRQIVGAFF TGTGCCAGCAGTCGCCAAATTGTGGGGGCTTTCTTT
15 NA TRBJ2-1 TRBV7-7 NA CASSFRQGGYNEQFF TGTGCCAGCAGCTTCCGACAGGGAGGCTACAATGAGCAGTTCTTC
15 once TRBJ1-1 TRBV5-1 NA CASSFAPEQDTEAFF TGCGCCAGCAGCTTCGCCCCAGAACAAGACACTGAAGCTTTCTTT
15 NA TRBJ2-1 TRBV5-1 TRBD2 CASRGLAIPYNEQFF TGCGCCAGCAGGGGACTAGCGATTCCCTACAATGAGCAGTTCTTC
17 NA TRBJ2-1 TRBV11-3 TRBD1 CASSFGDRVSGIDEQFF TGTGCCAGCAGCTTCGGGGACAGGGTGAGCGGGATCGATGAGCAGTTCTTC
16 NA TRBJ1-2 TRBV4-2 NA CASSQDIAGAAAGYTF TGTGCCAGCAGCCAAGATATAGCAGGGGCCGCGGCTGGCTACACCTTC
15 NA TRBJ2-3 TRBV9 TRBD2 CASSVVTSGTDTQYF TGTGCCAGCAGCGTAGTAACTAGCGGCACAGATACGCAGTATTTT
14 NA TRBJ1-1 TRBV6-1 TRBD1 CASSAYRGYTEAFF TGTGCCAGCAGTGCTTACAGGGGTTACACTGAAGCTTTCTTT
17 NA TRBJ2-1 TRBV15 TRBD1 CATSGDRVKYMGNEQFF TGTGCCACCAGCGGAGACAGGGTCAAGTATATGGGCAATGAGCAGTTCTTC
15 NA TRBJ2-7 TRBV5-1 NA CASSLSGDFAYEQYF TGCGCCAGCAGCTTGTCCGGGGACTTCGCCTACGAGCAGTACTTC
13 NA TRBJ2-3 TRBV5-6 NA CASSLRRGDTQYF TGTGCCAGCAGCTTGAGACGTGGAGATACGCAGTATTTT
14 NA TRBJ2-7 TRBV7-6 NA CASSSSFPSYEQYF TGTGCCAGCAGCTCTAGCTTCCCTAGCTACGAGCAGTACTTC
13 NA TRBJ2-7 TRBV10-2 TRBD2 CASGGLESYEQYF TGCGCCAGCGGGGGACTAGAATCCTACGAGCAGTACTTC
12 NA TRBJ2-5 TRBV29-1 NA CSGRDLQETQYF TGCAGCGGGAGGGACCTCCAAGAGACCCAGTACTTC
13 NA TRBJ2-6 TRBV30 TRBD2 CAWGRAGANVLTF TGTGCCTGGGGGAGGGCTGGGGCCAACGTCCTGACTTTC
16 NA TRBJ1-3 TRBV7-8 NA CASSFSVPRLGNTIYF TGTGCCAGCAGCTTCTCAGTCCCTCGGCTTGGAAACACCATATATTTT
16 NA TRBJ2-1 TRBV11-2 TRBD2 CASSSLAGPGYNEQFF TGTGCCAGCAGCTCCTTAGCGGGTCCGGGCTACAATGAGCAGTTCTTC